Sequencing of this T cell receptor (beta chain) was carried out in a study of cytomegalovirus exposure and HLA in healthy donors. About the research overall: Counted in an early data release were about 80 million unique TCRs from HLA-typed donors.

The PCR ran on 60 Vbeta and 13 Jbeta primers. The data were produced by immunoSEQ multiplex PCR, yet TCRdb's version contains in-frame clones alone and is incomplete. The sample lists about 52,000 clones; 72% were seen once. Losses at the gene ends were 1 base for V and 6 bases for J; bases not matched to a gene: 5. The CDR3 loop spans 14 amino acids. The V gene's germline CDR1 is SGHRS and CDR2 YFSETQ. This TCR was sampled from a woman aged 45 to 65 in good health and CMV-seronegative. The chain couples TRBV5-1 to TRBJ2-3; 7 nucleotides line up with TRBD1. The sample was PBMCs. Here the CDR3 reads CASSLTDRADTQYF. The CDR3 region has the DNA TGCGCCAGCAGCTTGACCGACAGGGCTGATACGCAGTATTTT.